The 29 T cell receptor beta chains reported below all come from one sample, sequenced in a study of T cell responses to AZD1222 COVID-19 vaccine. Generated by immunoSEQ multiplex PCR, the TCRdb table keeps only in-frame clones and is missing some. The table includes some 96,000 clones, less than 90% detected once. The sample here was peripheral blood, taken on day 0 of AZD1222 vaccination. These TCRs come from an adult in good health.

J is TRBJ2-7 and V is TRBV4-3; no clear D. Germline V lookup: CDR1 LGHNA, CDR2 YSLEER. This CDR3 spans 15 amino acids. Trimming took 3 bases from V and 4 from J, leaving 16 bases between them. CDR3 protein: CASSHRAESEYEQYF. CDR3 sequence (DNA): TGCGCCAGCAGCCACCGAGCAGAGAGTGAGTACGAGCAGTACTTC.

The CDR3 loop reads CASSPQGSQGAFF. DNA for the CDR3: TGTGCCAGCTCACCACAGGGGTCCCAGGGAGCTTTCTTT. The chain uses TRBV18 and TRBJ1-1; weak D call: TRBD1 (5 bases). The germline CDR1 and CDR2 sequences are KGHSH and LQKENI. The V end lost 1 base, the J end lost 10 bases, and 13 bases lay between the germline ends. There are 13 residues in the CDR3.

The rearrangement joins TRBV5-4 to TRBJ2-5; 12 bases fit TRBD2. The CDR3 loop spans 15 amino acids. CDR1 SGHNT and CDR2 YYREEE come from the germline V gene (reference sequence). The trim removed 2 bases at V and 3 bases at J, leaving 2 bases unmatched. In DNA, the CDR3 is TGTGCCAGCAGCTTCCGACTAGCGGGAGAAGAGACCCAGTACTTC. It codes for CASSFRLAGEETQYF.

The V gene is TRBV15, the J gene TRBJ2-1; weak D call: TRBD2 (6 bases). The V gene's germline CDR1 is LNHNV and CDR2 YYDKDF (reference sequence). The length of the CDR3 is 14 residues. The V end lost 0 bases, the J end lost 9 bases, and 12 bases lay between the germline ends. The CDR3 DNA is TGTGCCACCAGCAGAGATCTCGGGGGAGGTGAGCAGTTCTTC. Its translation is CATSRDLGGGEQFF.

The chain couples TRBV2 to TRBJ2-3; D is uncertain. V shed 4 bases and J shed 0 bases, with 14 bases lying between them. Germline CDR1 reads SNHLY; CDR2 reads FYNNEI. CDR3 length: 16 amino acids. In DNA form, the CDR3 reads TGTGCCAGCAGTGCGGTAACCCGACTTAGCACAGATACGCAGTATTTT. This codes for CASSAVTRLSTDTQYF.

The chain has TRBV11-3 and TRBJ1-1; 8 bases align to TRBD1. The CDR3 runs 14 residues. After removal of 5 bases from V and 5 bases from J, the junction contained 7 bases not matched to a gene. Germline CDR1 reads SGHNT; CDR2 reads YENEEA. The CDR3 nucleotides read TGTGCCAGCAGCCTACAGGGGGTACGGACTGAAGCTTTCTTT. Amino acids: CASSLQGVRTEAFF.

The chain recombines TRBV3-1 (or the pseudogene TRBV3-2) with TRBJ2-5; possible D gene TRBD2, 7 bases. Between the trimmed V and J ends, which lost 0 bases and 5 bases, there was a span of 10 bases. The length of the CDR3 is 14 residues. The germline CDR1 and CDR2 sequences are LGHDT and YNNKEL (reference sequence). CDR3 protein: CASSQEGGEETQYF. DNA of the CDR3: TGTGCCAGCAGCCAAGAAGGGGGGGAGGAGACCCAGTACTTC.

The chain carries TRBV18 and TRBJ1-5, with 8 positions matching TRBD1. CDR1 is KGHSH and CDR2 is LQKENI in the germline V gene. The CDR3 spans 16 residues. Unmatched junction bases numbered 6, after V lost 0 bases and J lost 5 bases. CDR3 amino acids: CASSPPGDRRDQPQHF. CDR3 nucleotides: TGTGCCAGCTCACCACCGGGGGACAGGAGAGATCAGCCCCAGCATTTT. The full variable domain, completed using reference TRBV18 and TRBJ1-5, is NAGVMQNPRHLVRRRGQEARLRCSPMKGHSHVYWYRQLPEEGLKFMVYLQKENIIDESGMPKERFSAEFPKEGPSILRIQQVVRGDSAAYFCASSPPGDRRDQPQHFGDGTRLSIL.

V and J are TRBV6-5 and TRBJ2-7; 7 positions match TRBD1. Unmatched junction bases numbered 3, after V lost 4 bases and J lost 3 bases. This CDR3 has 13 residues. Germline-derived CDR1 and CDR2 are MNHEY and SVGAGI. The CDR3 sequence: CASSFGTDYEQYF. CDR3 bases: TGTGCCAGCAGTTTCGGGACAGACTACGAGCAGTACTTC.

The chain's CDR3 is CASSLIFRLANTEAFF. The CDR3 region has the DNA TGTGCCAGCAGCTTAATCTTTCGTTTGGCGAACACTGAAGCTTTCTTT. The chain has TRBV7-9 and TRBJ1-1; D not certain. There are 16 residues in the CDR3. The V gene's germline CDR1 is SEHNR and CDR2 FQNEAQ (reference sequence). The V and J ends lost 2 bases and 1 base respectively, with 14 bases between them.

V gene TRBV15 combines with J gene TRBJ2-1; tentatively, D is TRBD2 (5 bases). Trimming took off 1 base at V and 2 bases at J, with 18 bases between the two ends. There are 18 residues in the CDR3. Germline lookup yields CDR1 LNHNV and CDR2 YYDKDF (reference sequence). CDR3 protein: CATSRVGRGGRTYNEQFF. The CDR3 DNA sequence: TGTGCCACCAGCAGAGTAGGGAGAGGCGGGCGAACCTACAATGAGCAGTTCTTC.

V usage is TRBV7-8 and J usage is TRBJ1-5; no firm D call. Germline assignment: CDR1 SGHVS and CDR2 FQNEAQ. The CDR3 contains 16 residues. With 3 bases removed from V and 3 bases from J, the gap between germline ends came to 15 bases. CDR3 DNA: TGTGCCAGCAGCTTTTCGGAGGAGAAGAACAATCAGCCCCAGCATTTT. Its translation: CASSFSEEKNNQPQHF. Full variable domain (outside the CDR3, taken from reference TRBV7-8 and TRBJ1-5): GAGVSQSPRYKVAKRGQDVALRCDPISGHVSLFWYQQALGQGPEFLTYFQNEAQLDKSGLPSDRFFAERPEGSVSTLKIQRTQQEDSAVYLCASSFSEEKNNQPQHFGDGTRLSIL.

The rearrangement joins TRBV6-5 to TRBJ1-3; D remains unclear. Trimming took 4 bases from V and 0 from J, leaving 13 bases between them. Germline V lookup: CDR1 MNHEY, CDR2 SVGAGI. The CDR3 has 16 amino acids. Here the CDR3 reads CASSSPRTPSGNTIYF. The CDR3 DNA follows: TGTGCCAGCAGTTCCCCACGAACCCCCTCTGGAAACACCATATATTTT.

The chain joins TRBV5-8 to TRBJ2-1, with 9 bases that match TRBD1. Germline V lookup: CDR1 SGHTS, CDR2 YDEGEE. The CDR3 extends over 17 amino acids. J gave up 8 bases and V 3 bases, and 15 bases lay outside the gene matches. This CDR3 reads CASSSGTGLVIWDEQFF. CDR3 bases: TGTGCCAGCAGCTCCGGGACAGGGTTGGTCATTTGGGATGAGCAGTTCTTC.

The chain couples TRBV19 to TRBJ1-5; TRBD1 is a possible D gene (6 bases). CDR3 length equals 15 residues. Germline lookup yields CDR1 LNHDA and CDR2 SQIVND (reference sequence). V was shortened by 10 bases and J by 2 bases, with 18 bases between the two germline ends. CDR3 amino acids: CATLNTGLGNQPQHF. The CDR3 coding sequence is TGTGCCACCCTAAACACAGGGTTGGGCAATCAGCCCCAGCATTTT.

This clone was seen just once. V is TRBV3-1 (or the pseudogene TRBV3-2) and J is TRBJ1-5, with D tentatively TRBD1 (6 bases). The CDR3 totals 15 residues. Germline lookup yields CDR1 LGHDT and CDR2 YNNKEL (reference sequence). V lost 2 bases and J 3 bases, leaving 11 bases between the germline ends. CDR3 in DNA: TGTGCCAGCAGCCAAAGCCGACAGGTCAATCAGCCCCAGCATTTT. Its protein is CASSQSRQVNQPQHF.

V and J are TRBV6-5 and TRBJ2-5, with 7 positions matching TRBD2. This CDR3 region has 14 residues. Per the germline V gene, CDR1 is MNHEY and CDR2 is SVGAGI. Losses at the gene ends were 5 bases for V and 5 bases for J; bases not matched to a gene: 8. CDR3 region: CASSLTWGGETQYF. CDR3 coding DNA: TGTGCCAGCAGTCTAACCTGGGGGGGGGAGACCCAGTACTTC.

This sequence joins TRBV27 and TRBJ1-4; 7 bases agree with TRBD1. CDR1 and CDR2 (germline): MNHEY, SMNVEV (reference sequence). CDR3 length: 12 residues. With V trimmed by 6 bases and J by 8 bases, 3 bases remained unmatched. The CDR3 DNA is TGTGCCAGCAGACAGGGGAGGGAAAAACTGTTTTTT. Protein sequence: CASRQGREKLFF. Together with reference TRBV27 and TRBJ1-4, the CDR3 gives the full variable domain: EAQVTQNPRYLITVTGKKLTVTCSQNMNHEYMSWYRQDPGLGLRQIYYSMNVEVTDKGDVPEGYKVSRKEKRNFPLILESPSPNQTSLYFCASRQGREKLFFGSGTQLSVL.

The CDR3 nucleotides are TGTGCCAGCAGCTCCGGACTAGCGGGAGGGCTTCAAGAGACCCAGTACTTC. Translated, it gives CASSSGLAGGLQETQYF. The rearrangement links TRBV7-2 to TRBJ2-5, with 15 bases lining up with TRBD2. Trimming took 4 bases from V and 2 from J; bases not matched to a gene: 5. This CDR3 spans 17 amino acids. Germline V CDR1 and CDR2: SGHTA, FQGNSA.

The chain joins TRBV6-1 to TRBJ1-1, with TRBD1 as a possible D gene (5 bases). The V gene's germline CDR1 is MNHNS and CDR2 SASEGT. Trimming removed 5 bases from V and 3 bases from J, with 16 bases in between. The CDR3 covers 15 residues. CDR3 DNA sequence: TGTGCCAGCAGTTCGCTCGGGACGGGAGACACTGAAGCTTTCTTT. This sequence encodes CASSSLGTGDTEAFF.

The chain recombines TRBV4-3 with TRBJ2-2; D unresolved. Between the trimmed V and J ends, which lost 0 bases and 0 bases, there was a span of 14 bases. The CDR3 loop spans 18 amino acids. Looked up from germline, CDR1 is LGHNA and CDR2 is YSLEER. The CDR3, as DNA: TGCGCCAGCAGCCAAGACTTCCACACGGACGCGAACACCGGGGAGCTGTTTTTT. This codes for CASSQDFHTDANTGELFF.

The chain links TRBV7-8 to TRBJ2-2; D perhaps matches TRBD2 (6 bases). V was pared by 2 bases and J by 5 bases, with 21 bases between. This CDR3 is 18 amino acids long. Germline V CDR1 and CDR2: SGHVS, FQNEAQ. DNA for the CDR3: TGTGCCAGCAGCTTACATAATCGCGGGGCCGGGTGGACCGGGGAGCTGTTTTTT. It yields the protein CASSLHNRGAGWTGELFF. The whole variable domain, filled in from reference TRBV7-8 and TRBJ2-2, reads GAGVSQSPRYKVAKRGQDVALRCDPISGHVSLFWYQQALGQGPEFLTYFQNEAQLDKSGLPSDRFFAERPEGSVSTLKIQRTQQEDSAVYLCASSLHNRGAGWTGELFFGEGSRLTVL.

CDR3 loop: CAWSSGTGVYEQYF. In DNA form, the CDR3 reads TGTGCCTGGAGTTCAGGGACAGGGGTGTACGAGCAGTACTTC. The chain recombines TRBV30 with TRBJ2-7; 10 bases fit TRBD1. The germline gives CDR1 GTSNPN, CDR2 SVGIG (reference sequence). The junction had 5 bases not matched to a gene; V was cut back by 2 bases and J by 4 bases. The CDR3 has 14 amino acids.

The rearrangement links TRBV6-6 to TRBJ1-2, with a weak D call TRBD1 (6 bases). CDR3 length equals 14 residues. Deletions cut 2 bases from V and 2 bases from J, with 9 bases between. Germline CDR1 MNHNY, CDR2 SVGAGI (reference sequence). The DNA for the CDR3 is TGTGCCAGCAGTTACGCTCAGGGGAACTATGGCTACACCTTC. Its translation is CASSYAQGNYGYTF.

Remarks on this clone: Mismatch with germline at one junction end may stem from a read error. The rearrangement joins TRBV11-2 to TRBJ2-4; D unresolved. This CDR3 is 13 amino acids long. CDR1 is SGHAT and CDR2 is FQNNGV in the germline V gene. The CDR3 here is CASSFSWGNVQYF. The CDR3 DNA is TGTGCCAGCAGCTTTAGCTGGGGAAACGTTCAGTACTTC.

On this clone itself: A junction boundary mismatches the germline segment, possibly from a read error. This sample also contains other DNA sequences that code for the same CDR3. This chain joins TRBV5-6 and TRBJ2-7; 8 nucleotides align to TRBD2. The CDR3 has 16 residues. CDR1 and CDR2 (germline): SGHDT, YYEEEE. CDR3 sequence reads: CASSLAGGRTSYEQYF. CDR3 in DNA: TGTGCCAGCAGCTTGGCCGGCGGGAGGACTTCCTACGAGCAGTACTTT.

The CDR3 nucleotides read TGTGCCAGCAGCTCTAACGACAATGAGCAGTACTTC. Amino acids: CASSSNDNEQYF. The chain joins TRBV11-2 to TRBJ2-7, with D uncertain. V was trimmed by 4 bases and J by 7 bases, leaving 11 bases between them. CDR1 SGHAT and CDR2 FQNNGV come from the germline V gene. This CDR3 comprises 12 residues.

The chain combines TRBV7-9 with TRBJ2-7; 7 bases agree with TRBD2. There are 13 residues in the CDR3. The ends lost 1 base at V and 6 bases at J; junction bases unmatched: 3. Per the germline V gene, CDR1 is SEHNR and CDR2 is FQNEAQ (reference sequence). CDR3 sequence reads: CASSLVGEGEQYF. The CDR3 DNA follows: TGTGCCAGCAGCTTAGTCGGGGAGGGCGAGCAGTACTTC.

The V and J genes are TRBV10-3 and TRBJ2-5; maybe TRBD2 (6 bases). Germline V gene data show CDR1 as ENHRY and CDR2 as SYGVKD. The germline V and J ends were trimmed by 7 bases and 0 bases, with 12 bases remaining between them. The CDR3 loop spans 14 amino acids. CDR3 in amino acids: CAITDGSDQETQYF. The CDR3 nucleotides read TGTGCCATCACTGACGGGAGCGACCAAGAGACCCAGTACTTC.